A selection of T cell receptor beta chains follows, all from one sample in a study of blood T cells in healthy people across ages. TCRdb ran MiXCR on the 5' RACE reads and lists one entry per CDR3 protein. Of roughly 730,000 distinct CDR3 sequences listed, roughly three fifths are singletons. Sequenced: blood. The receptors here all came from a man aged 40-50 years in good health. Each CDR3 is given with its conserved first and last residue. A D gene is named only where the DNA matches it firmly. Some rows have no size entry. The others give once, few or many, or a class for an expanded clone.

>few|TRBJ2-5|TRBV7-6|TRBD1
CASSQRQGGTLAEETQYF
TGTGCCAGCAGCCAACGACAGGGGGGCACCCTCGCCGAAGAGACCCAGTACTTC
>few|TRBJ2-7|TRBV28|TRBD1
CASSRGQIGEQYF
TGTGCCAGCAGTCGGGGACAGATCGGCGAGCAGTACTTC
>once|TRBJ2-7|TRBV7-2|TRBD1
CASGLAIGQGRSYEQYF
TGTGCCAGCGGCTTAGCCATTGGACAGGGAAGATCCTACGAGCAGTACTTC
>NA|TRBJ2-6|TRBV29-1|TRBD1
CSVFIITPGGQGANVLTF
TGCAGCGTTTTCATAATTACTCCAGGGGGACAGGGGGCCAACGTCCTGACTTTC
>NA|TRBJ1-2|TRBV7-2|NA
CASSLAGLEGEVGYTF
TGTGCCAGCAGCTTAGCCGGCCTGGAGGGCGAAGTTGGCTACACCTTC
>NA|TRBJ1-6|TRBV28|NA
CASLSSYNSPLHF
TGTGCCAGCCTCAGCTCCTATAATTCACCCCTCCACTTT
>few|TRBJ2-7|TRBV29-1|NA
CSVSPQDSRYEQYF
TGCAGCGTTTCTCCCCAGGACAGCAGATACGAGCAGTACTTC
>NA|TRBJ2-1|TRBV14|NA
CASSQSRGSYNEQFF
TGTGCCAGCAGCCAATCCAGGGGCTCCTACAATGAGCAGTTCTTC
>few|TRBJ2-1|TRBV29-1|NA
CSVLIAYGNEQFF
TGCAGCGTCCTCATCGCTTACGGGAATGAGCAGTTCTTC
>once|TRBJ2-3|TRBV7-2|TRBD2
CASSLVASGRAPDTQYF
TGTGCCAGCAGCTTAGTTGCTAGCGGGAGGGCCCCAGATACGCAGTATTTT
>NA|TRBJ2-4|TRBV5-6|NA
CASSTELLAKNIQYF
TGTGCCAGCAGCACCGAACTCCTAGCCAAAAACATTCAGTACTTC
>few|TRBJ2-7|TRBV12-3/TRBV12-4|TRBD1
CASSPTGPGEQYF
TGTGCCAGCAGTCCGACAGGGCCGGGAGAGCAGTACTTC
>NA|TRBJ2-7|TRBV7-2|TRBD1
CASSLGRDRDYEQYF
TGTGCCAGCAGCTTAGGACGGGACAGGGACTACGAGCAGTACTTC
>few|TRBJ1-2|TRBV10-3|TRBD1
CAISGGQGAYGYTF
TGTGCCATCAGTGGGGGACAGGGGGCATATGGCTACACCTTC
>few|TRBJ2-3|TRBV25-1|NA
CASSEFGSGKGTQYF
TGTGCCAGCAGTGAATTTGGAAGTGGAAAGGGCACGCAGTATTTT
>NA|TRBJ1-1|TRBV11-2|TRBD1
CASSTSMDRMNTEAFF
TGTGCCAGCAGCACGAGCATGGACAGGATGAACACTGAAGCTTTCTTT
>few|TRBJ2-7|TRBV7-2|NA
CASSPRTHEQYF
TGTGCCAGCAGCCCTCGAACCCACGAGCAGTACTTC